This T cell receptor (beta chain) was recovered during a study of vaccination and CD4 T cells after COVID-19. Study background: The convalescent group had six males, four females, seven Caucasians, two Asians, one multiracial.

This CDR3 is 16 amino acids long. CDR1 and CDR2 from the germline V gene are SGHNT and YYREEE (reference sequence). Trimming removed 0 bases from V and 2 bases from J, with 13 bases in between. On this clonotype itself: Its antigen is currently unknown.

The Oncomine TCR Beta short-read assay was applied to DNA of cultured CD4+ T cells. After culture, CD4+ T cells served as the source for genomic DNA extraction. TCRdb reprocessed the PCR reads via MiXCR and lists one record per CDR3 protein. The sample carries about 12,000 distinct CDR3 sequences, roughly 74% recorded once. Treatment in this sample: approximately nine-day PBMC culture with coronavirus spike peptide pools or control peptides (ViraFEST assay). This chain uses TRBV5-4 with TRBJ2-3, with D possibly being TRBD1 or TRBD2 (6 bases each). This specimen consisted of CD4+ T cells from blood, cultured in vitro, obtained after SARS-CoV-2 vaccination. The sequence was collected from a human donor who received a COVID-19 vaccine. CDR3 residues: CASSLVARGDTDTQYF. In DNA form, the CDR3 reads TGTGCCAGCAGCTTGGTGGCGAGGGGGGACACAGATACGCAGTATTTT.